Listed here are 16 T cell receptor beta chains from one sample, sequenced in a study of blood T cell repertoires in COVID-19. TCRdb keeps only in-frame clones here, not all; method: immunoSEQ multiplex PCR. The top ten clones hold 6% of a sample with 150,000 to 200,000 clones, over 75% of them seen once. Sequences were obtained from PBMCs or T cells enriched from blood (not recorded which). The origin of the receptors is a man between 40 and 49 years old who had recovered from COVID-19.

The chain recombines TRBV5-8 with TRBJ1-4; 8 positions agree with TRBD1. CDR1 is SGHTS, CDR2 YDEGEE, per germline. The CDR3 consists of 16 residues. Trimming at V came to 5 bases and at J to 3 bases, leaving 9 bases not matched to a gene. The CDR3 sequence is CASRTLTGGPNEKLFF. CDR3 nucleotides: TGTGCCAGCAGAACTTTAACAGGGGGGCCTAATGAAAAACTGTTTTTT.

The chain combines TRBV3-1 (or the pseudogene TRBV3-2) with TRBJ2-7; D remains ambiguous. Trimming took 0 bases from V and 10 from J, leaving 13 bases between them. The CDR3 extends over 13 amino acids. CDR1 is LGHDT, CDR2 YNNKEL, per germline (reference sequence). As DNA, the CDR3 is TGTGCCAGCAGCCAAGAAGCTCCTACGCTCCAGTACTTC. Translation: CASSQEAPTLQYF.

J is TRBJ2-5 and V is TRBV6-5; 8 bases align to TRBD2. Germline-derived CDR1 and CDR2 are MNHEY and SVGAGI. V gave up 0 bases and J gave up 2 bases; unmatched junction bases: 5. The CDR3 contains 16 residues. The CDR3 region is CASSYSRIAGQETQYF. CDR3 DNA: TGTGCCAGCAGTTACTCCCGAATAGCGGGACAAGAGACCCAGTACTTC.

This clone was seen a single time. The J gene is TRBJ2-1, the V gene TRBV7-3; 9 bases are a match to TRBD1. V lost 6 bases to trimming and J lost 0 bases; unmatched junction nucleotides: 3. CDR3 size: 15 residues. Germline V gives CDR1 SGHTA, CDR2 FQGTGA. CDR3 sequence reads: CASSDRGSSYNEQFF. DNA for the CDR3: TGTGCCAGCAGTGACAGGGGGAGCTCCTACAATGAGCAGTTCTTC.

The chain has TRBV30 and TRBJ1-5; 8 nucleotides line up with TRBD1. Germline V CDR1 and CDR2: GTSNPN, SVGIG (reference sequence). The CDR3 spans 15 residues. The V gene end was trimmed by 0 bases and the J gene end by 7 bases; junction bases not matched to a gene: 8. The DNA for the CDR3 is TGTGCCTGGAGTGTTTCTTCAGGGGGCCGCCAGCCCCAGCATTTT. It yields the protein CAWSVSSGGRQPQHF.

The chain recombines TRBV5-8 with TRBJ2-1; tentative D call: TRBD2 (5 bases). V was pared by 0 bases and J by 1 base, with 17 bases between. Germline assignment: CDR1 SGHTS and CDR2 YDEGEE. The CDR3 runs 18 residues. The CDR3 bases are TGTGCCAGCAGCTTGGCCGGGAAGCTCCAGGATTCCTACAATGAGCAGTTCTTC. Its translation is CASSLAGKLQDSYNEQFF.

The chain is built from TRBV6-4 and TRBJ2-7; 15 bases agree with TRBD2. CDR3 length equals 21 residues. The germline V gene encodes CDR1 MRHNA and CDR2 SNTAGT. Trimming removed 0 bases from V and 4 bases from J; junction bases left unmatched: 16. CDR3 loop: CASSDSFAGLAGGKKPYEQYV. Written as DNA, the CDR3 is TGTGCCAGCAGTGACTCATTCGCGGGACTAGCGGGGGGAAAAAAGCCTTACGAGCAGTACGTC.

The chain employs TRBV2 and TRBJ1-2; D possibly corresponds to TRBD1 (5 bases). Trimming shortened V by 5 bases and J by 7 bases, and 14 bases separated the two germline ends. This CDR3 region has 13 residues. Germline loops: CDR1 SNHLY, CDR2 FYNNEI. The CDR3 DNA reads as TGTGCCAGCAGTCCCGACAGTAATGGTGGCTACACCTTC. This encodes CASSPDSNGGYTF.

This chain joins TRBV10-1 and TRBJ2-7, with 8 bases fitting TRBD1. There are 12 residues in the CDR3. Germline V lookup: CDR1 WNHNN, CDR2 SYGVQD (reference sequence). Germline trimming cut 9 bases from V and 2 bases from J; bases unmatched to any gene: 3. Written as DNA, the CDR3 is TGCGCCAGTGGGACAGGACCCTACGAGCAGTACTTC. Translated: CASGTGPYEQYF.

This chain links TRBV5-1 with TRBJ2-7; weak D call: TRBD2 (5 bases). The germline V and J ends were trimmed by 3 bases and 4 bases, with 8 bases remaining between them. This CDR3 is 12 amino acids long. In germline, CDR1 is SGHRS, CDR2 YFSETQ. The CDR3 reads CASSSGTYEQYF. CDR3 bases: TGCGCCAGCAGCTCGGGAACTTACGAGCAGTACTTC.

The genes are TRBV2 and TRBJ1-1, with TRBD1 identical over 8 bases. Losses at the gene ends were 7 bases for V and 0 bases for J; bases not matched to a gene: 7. CDR1 is SNHLY, CDR2 FYNNEI, per germline. There are 15 residues in the CDR3. The CDR3 region is CASKASGQVNTEAFF. The CDR3 region has the DNA TGTGCCAGCAAGGCATCGGGACAGGTGAACACTGAAGCTTTCTTT.

Only one count was recorded for this clone. The rearrangement uses TRBV9 and TRBJ1-5, with 9 positions matching TRBD1. CDR1 and CDR2 (germline): SGDLS, YYNGEE. After removal of 3 bases from V and 1 base from J, the junction contained 8 bases not matched to a gene. The CDR3 is 17 residues long. CDR3 sequence: CASSAGQGLNSNQPQHF. The CDR3 DNA is TGTGCCAGCAGCGCCGGACAGGGGCTGAACAGCAATCAGCCCCAGCATTTT.

The chain links TRBV6-6 to TRBJ1-5, with a weak D call TRBD1 (5 bases). The CDR3 extends over 17 amino acids. The V end was cut by 5 bases, the J end by 1 base, with 18 bases between. CDR1 and CDR2 from the germline V gene are MNHNY and SVGAGI (reference sequence). In DNA, the CDR3 is TGTGCCAGCAGTCCGCGGGTGGTGGGGGGGAGCAATCAGCCCCAGCATTTT. As protein: CASSPRVVGGSNQPQHF.

V and J are TRBV9 and TRBJ2-1, with D possibly being TRBD1 (5 bases). The CDR3 is 17 amino acids. V shed 3 bases and J shed 0 bases, with 16 bases lying between them. Germline V gene sequence: CDR1 SGDLS, CDR2 YYNGEE. The CDR3 reads CASSAPRQLSSYNEQFF. CDR3 bases: TGTGCCAGCAGCGCCCCCCGACAGTTAAGCTCCTACAATGAGCAGTTCTTC.

The rearrangement uses TRBV7-4 and TRBJ1-3; D remains unclear. The CDR3 has 14 residues. Germline-derived CDR1 and CDR2 are SGHVT and SQSDAQ. The germline V and J ends were trimmed by 1 base and 4 bases, with 8 bases remaining between them. CDR3 bases: TGTGCCAGCAGCTTAGGCCGGAGGGGAAACACCATATATTTT. Protein sequence: CASSLGRRGNTIYF.

This clone appeared a single time. V usage is TRBV5-1 and J usage is TRBJ1-4; TRBD1 matches at 8 bases. This CDR3 region has 14 residues. V shed 4 bases, J shed 5 bases, and the junction held 4 bases outside the gene matches. CDR1 is SGHRS, CDR2 YFSETQ, per germline. CDR3 DNA sequence: TGCGCCAGCAGCGTAGGGACAGGAAATGAAAAACTGTTTTTT. It translates to CASSVGTGNEKLFF.